Following are 29 T cell receptor beta chains from one sample sequenced in a study of control samples from healthy donors and cancer patients. Data came from immunoSEQ multiplex PCR; TCRdb stores just in-frame clones and leaves some out. The data show about 230,000 clones, roughly 87% seen once. The sequenced sample consisted of PBMCs. The receptor set was obtained from a woman aged 55-69 years with lung cancer.

With regard to this clone: Mismatch with germline at one junction end may stem from a read error. V and J are TRBV6-1 and TRBJ1-5; D ambiguous. This CDR3 contains 13 residues. Germline CDR1 MNHNS, CDR2 SASEGT. The CDR3 nucleotides read TGTGCCAGCAGGGAAGGATACAATCAGCCCCAGCATTTT. As protein: CASREGYNQPQHF.

The rearrangement uses TRBV14 and TRBJ2-6; D is possibly TRBD1 or TRBD2 (5 bases each). CDR1 SGHDN and CDR2 FVKESK come from the germline V gene. The germline V and J ends were trimmed by 4 bases and 4 bases, with 11 bases remaining between them. CDR3 length: 15 amino acids. CDR3 amino acids: CASSPLGDGANVLTF. The CDR3 region has the DNA TGTGCCAGCAGCCCTCTTGGGGACGGGGCCAACGTCCTGACTTTC.

This chain links TRBV5-1 with TRBJ2-1; D is unclear. V lost 5 bases, J lost 4 bases, and 7 bases lay in between. CDR1 is SGHRS and CDR2 is YFSETQ in the germline V gene. This CDR3 has 12 amino acids. DNA of the CDR3: TGCGCCAGCAGTGTCGGGTACAATGAGCAGTTCTTC. Encoded protein: CASSVGYNEQFF.

The genes are TRBV19 and TRBJ1-3; 7 positions agree with TRBD1. This CDR3 has 17 amino acids. V lost 7 bases to trimming and J lost 5 bases; unmatched junction nucleotides: 17. The germline gives CDR1 LNHDA, CDR2 SQIVND (reference sequence). The CDR3 region has the DNA TGTGCCAGTACCATCGTGGGTCAAGGGACAGAAAGAAACACCATATATTTT. Its translation is CASTIVGQGTERNTIYF.

V is TRBV5-1 and J is TRBJ2-1, with no clear D. Germline V gene sequence: CDR1 SGHRS, CDR2 YFSETQ. There are 13 residues in the CDR3. With 5 bases removed from V and 5 bases from J, the gap between germline ends came to 11 bases. CDR3 sequence: CASSPDPDNEQFF. CDR3 sequence (DNA): TGCGCCAGCAGTCCGGACCCGGACAATGAGCAGTTCTTC.

This chain links TRBV19 with TRBJ1-5, with TRBD1 identical over 10 bases. Germline-derived CDR1 and CDR2 are LNHDA and SQIVND (reference sequence). V lost 10 bases and J lost 6; bases outside the gene matches: 9. This CDR3 region has 14 residues. The CDR3 nucleotides read TGTGCCACCGCGGACAGGGGGAAGGTTCAGCCCCAGCATTTT. Translating gives CATADRGKVQPQHF.

The rearrangement joins TRBV3-1 (or the pseudogene TRBV3-2) to TRBJ1-2; 8 bases match TRBD1. The CDR3 runs 14 residues. Germline assignment: CDR1 LGHDT and CDR2 YNNKEL (reference sequence). J gave up 4 bases and V 4 bases, and 5 bases lay outside the gene matches. The CDR3 sequence is CASSPYRGGYGYTF. CDR3 sequence (DNA): TGTGCCAGCAGCCCATACAGGGGGGGCTATGGCTACACCTTC.

The sample holds one count of this clone. The gene calls are TRBV4-1 and TRBJ2-7; the D is unclear. Germline V CDR1 and CDR2: MGHRA, YSYEKL. V was clipped by 0 bases and J by 2 bases, with 11 bases between them. This CDR3 has 15 amino acids. The CDR3: CASSQDRNTAYEQYF. The CDR3 region has the DNA TGCGCCAGCAGCCAAGACCGAAATACAGCCTACGAGCAGTACTTC.

This clone has a handful of counts. The CDR3 reads CASSSQQGARYNEQFF. CDR3 DNA: TGTGCCAGCAGCTCACAACAGGGGGCGCGTTACAATGAGCAGTTCTTC. This rearrangement joins TRBV5-5 to TRBJ2-1; 9 bases match TRBD1. Germline CDR1 SGHKS, CDR2 YYEKEE (reference sequence). The CDR3 totals 16 residues. Unmatched junction bases numbered 8, after V lost 3 bases and J lost 4 bases.

This sequence joins TRBV5-1 and TRBJ1-1; TRBD1 might be the D (5 bases). V gave up 2 bases and J gave up 4 bases, with 12 bases separating them. This CDR3 contains 14 residues. Germline-derived CDR1 and CDR2 are SGHRS and YFSETQ. CDR3 loop: CASSFQGVSTEAFF. As DNA, the CDR3 is TGCGCCAGCAGCTTTCAGGGAGTGAGCACTGAAGCTTTCTTT.

The genes are TRBV5-1 and TRBJ1-4; no firm D call. Per the germline V gene, CDR1 is SGHRS and CDR2 is YFSETQ. V was trimmed by 4 bases and J by 3 bases, leaving 13 bases between them. This CDR3 has 15 residues. CDR3 sequence reads: CASSPEGVANEKLFF. CDR3 sequence (DNA): TGCGCCAGCAGCCCGGAGGGTGTGGCTAATGAAAAACTGTTTTTT. The full variable domain, completed using reference TRBV5-1 and TRBJ1-4, is KAGVTQTPRYLIKTRGQQVTLSCSPISGHRSVSWYQQTPGQGLQFLFEYFSETQRNKGNFPGRFSGRQFSNSRSEMNVSTLELGDSALYLCASSPEGVANEKLFFGSGTQLSVL.

The CDR3 is CASRAGFNTEAFF. The CDR3 coding sequence is TGTGCCAGCAGGGCAGGCTTTAACACTGAAGCTTTCTTT. V and J are TRBV2 and TRBJ1-1; no firm D call. Trimming cost V 6 bases and J 2 bases, with 10 bases left between them. CDR1 is SNHLY, CDR2 FYNNEI, per germline. The CDR3 has 13 residues. Using reference TRBV2 and TRBJ1-1 for the parts outside the CDR3, the full variable domain is EPEVTQTPSHQVTQMGQEVILRCVPISNHLYFYWYRQILGQKVEFLVSFYNNEISEKSEIFDDQFSVERPDGSNFTLKIRSTKLEDSAMYFCASRAGFNTEAFFGQGTRLTVV.

J is TRBJ1-6 and V is TRBV6-5; TRBD1 matches at 8 bases. The CDR3 is 15 residues long. The trim removed 7 bases at V and 8 bases at J, leaving 10 bases unmatched. Germline V gives CDR1 MNHEY, CDR2 SVGAGI. The CDR3 DNA reads as TGTGCCAGCAAAGGCCGCAACAGGGGGTATTCACCCCTCCACTTT. Encoded protein: CASKGRNRGYSPLHF.

The V gene is TRBV5-1, the J gene TRBJ1-4; a weak D match, TRBD1 (5 bases). The CDR3 consists of 16 residues. V was trimmed by 2 bases and J by 4 bases, leaving 15 bases between them. Germline V gene data show CDR1 as SGHRS and CDR2 as YFSETQ. As DNA, the CDR3 is TGCGCCAGCAGCTTACTAAGGGGCGGGGGTAATGAAAAACTGTTTTTT. This sequence encodes CASSLLRGGGNEKLFF.

This clone was detected a few times. The CDR3: CAISGGPGKGADEQYF. The CDR3 DNA follows: TGTGCCATCAGTGGGGGACCGGGTAAAGGGGCCGACGAGCAGTACTTC. The chain uses TRBV10-3 and TRBJ2-7; either TRBD1 or TRBD2 may fit D (5 bases each). V lost 4 bases, J lost 5 bases, and 21 bases lay in between. The length of the CDR3 is 16 residues. Germline V gene lookup returns CDR1 ENHRY and CDR2 SYGVKD.

CDR3 nucleotide sequence: TGTGCCAGTAGTACACAGGGAGGGAGCACTGAAGCTTTCTTT. Amino acids: CASSTQGGSTEAFF. The rearrangement links TRBV19 to TRBJ1-1, with D possibly matching TRBD1 (6 bases). This CDR3 has 14 amino acids. V dropped 4 bases and J dropped 4 bases, with 13 bases sitting between them. Germline V gene lookup returns CDR1 LNHDA and CDR2 SQIVND (reference sequence).

The genes are TRBV6-5 and TRBJ1-1, with TRBD1 identical over 7 bases. This CDR3 has 13 residues. J gave up 5 bases and V 6 bases, and 6 bases lay outside the gene matches. Germline CDR1 and CDR2: MNHEY and SVGAGI. The CDR3 nucleotides read TGTGCCAGCAGGAACGACAGGGAAACTGAAGCTTTCTTT. Residues: CASRNDRETEAFF.

The CDR3 DNA reads TGTGCCAGCAGCGCTGCAGTCGGTACTGAGCAGTTCTTC. Protein: CASSAAVGTEQFF. The V call is TRBV9, the J call TRBJ2-1; D remains ambiguous. CDR1 and CDR2 from the germline V gene are SGDLS and YYNGEE. The CDR3 spans 13 residues. With 3 bases removed from V and 9 bases from J, the gap between germline ends came to 13 bases.

The chain combines TRBV6-6 with TRBJ1-1, with D hard to call. This CDR3 has 13 residues. The V end was cut by 5 bases, the J end by 4 bases, with 11 bases between. Germline lookup yields CDR1 MNHNY and CDR2 SVGAGI (reference sequence). CDR3 sequence reads: CASSRRISTEAFF. The CDR3 bases are TGTGCCAGCAGTAGGCGCATTAGCACTGAAGCTTTCTTT.

V and J are TRBV10-3 and TRBJ2-1; TRBD1 aligns across 9 bases. The V segment lost 7 bases and the J segment 10 bases; nucleotides outside the gene matches: 11. Germline CDR1 ENHRY, CDR2 SYGVKD. The CDR3 consists of 14 residues. The CDR3 DNA reads TGTGCCATCATGGGCTCCGGGACAGGGCCAGAGCAGTTCTTC. It yields the protein CAIMGSGTGPEQFF.

J is TRBJ2-2 and V is TRBV6-1, with TRBD2 identical over 11 bases. CDR3 length equals 16 residues. V lost 4 bases, J lost 1 base, and 2 bases stayed unmatched. The germline V gene encodes CDR1 MNHNS and CDR2 SASEGT. The CDR3 nucleotides read TGTGCCAGCAGTGCAGGGACTAGCGGGAACACCGGGGAGCTGTTTTTT. Its translation: CASSAGTSGNTGELFF.

The chain combines TRBV5-1 with TRBJ2-5; 8 nucleotides match TRBD2. The CDR3 contains 14 residues. Unmatched junction bases numbered 4, after V lost 4 bases and J lost 2 bases. CDR1 SGHRS and CDR2 YFSETQ come from the germline V gene. This CDR3 is CASSPGLEQETQYF. The CDR3, as DNA: TGCGCCAGCAGCCCGGGACTAGAACAAGAGACCCAGTACTTC.

In its sample, this clone was seen once. V and J are TRBV18 and TRBJ2-3; D is undetermined. The CDR3 is 14 residues long. Per germline, CDR1 KGHSH and CDR2 LQKENI. Between the trimmed V and J ends, which lost 4 bases and 4 bases, there was a span of 12 bases. DNA for the CDR3: TGTGCCAGCTCACGTCAAACAAGCGCAGATACGCAGTATTTT. It yields the protein CASSRQTSADTQYF.

The chain combines TRBV7-9 with TRBJ2-5, with 8 nucleotides matching TRBD2. CDR3 size: 14 residues. Germline loops: CDR1 SEHNR, CDR2 FQNEAQ (reference sequence). Trimming cost V 1 base and J 5 bases; bases outside gene matches: 3. The CDR3 bases are TGTGCCAGCAGCTTAGGCGGCGGGAGGGAGACCCAGTACTTC. It yields the protein CASSLGGGRETQYF.

The chain employs TRBV5-1 and TRBJ1-2, with D hard to call. V gave up 9 bases and J gave up 4 bases, with 22 bases separating them. This CDR3 has 15 residues. Germline V lookup: CDR1 SGHRS, CDR2 YFSETQ. The CDR3 coding sequence is TGCGCCACCACACCGCTACCACAAGCTTCCTATGGCTACACCTTC. Protein sequence: CATTPLPQASYGYTF.

J is TRBJ2-3 and V is TRBV5-1; perhaps TRBD1 as D (6 bases). Trimming removed 0 bases from V and 9 bases from J, with 14 bases in between. The CDR3 contains 14 residues. Germline V gene lookup returns CDR1 SGHRS and CDR2 YFSETQ. CDR3 sequence reads: CASSLVLDSQTQYF. The CDR3 nucleotides read TGCGCCAGCAGCTTGGTTCTGGACAGCCAAACGCAGTATTTT.

CDR3 bases: TGTGCCAGCAGCCAAGGACAGACCATGAACACTGAAGCTTTCTTT. Residues: CASSQGQTMNTEAFF. The rearrangement joins TRBV3-1 (or the pseudogene TRBV3-2) to TRBJ1-1, with a weak D call TRBD1 (5 bases). The V gene lost 1 base and the J gene lost 0 bases, with 9 bases spanning the gap. The CDR3 is 15 residues long. Germline V gene lookup returns CDR1 LGHDT and CDR2 YNNKEL (reference sequence).

The V call is TRBV10-3, the J call TRBJ2-1; D possibly corresponds to TRBD2 (6 bases). The ends were cut back, 4 bases at V and 5 bases at J, with 12 bases in the middle. Germline values: CDR1 ENHRY, CDR2 SYGVKD. The CDR3 has 14 residues. The CDR3 protein is CAISATRRDNEQFF. Written as DNA, the CDR3 is TGTGCCATCAGTGCGACTAGGCGCGACAATGAGCAGTTCTTC.

This chain joins TRBV7-2 and TRBJ2-3; TRBD2 agrees at 7 bases. V gave up 1 base and J gave up 0 bases; unmatched junction bases: 7. From germline, CDR1 is SGHTA and CDR2 FQGNSA. CDR3 size: 17 residues. This CDR3 is CASSLGRGRLSTDTQYF. CDR3 in DNA: TGTGCCAGCAGCTTAGGGCGGGGGAGACTAAGCACAGATACGCAGTATTTT.